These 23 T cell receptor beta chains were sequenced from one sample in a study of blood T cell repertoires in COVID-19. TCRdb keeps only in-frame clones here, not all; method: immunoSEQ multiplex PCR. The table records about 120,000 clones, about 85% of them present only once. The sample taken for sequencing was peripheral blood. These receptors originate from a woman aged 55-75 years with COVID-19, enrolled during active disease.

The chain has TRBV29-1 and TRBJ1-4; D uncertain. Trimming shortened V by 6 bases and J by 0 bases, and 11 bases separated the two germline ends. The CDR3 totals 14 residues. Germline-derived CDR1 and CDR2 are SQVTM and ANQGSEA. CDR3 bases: TGCAGCGTCGGAGTGGGTGCAACTAATGAAAAACTGTTTTTT. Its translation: CSVGVGATNEKLFF.

The CDR3 reads CASSPNSGTYNSPLHF. In DNA, the CDR3 is TGCGCCAGCAGCCCTAACTCAGGCACCTATAATTCACCCCTCCACTTT. The chain employs TRBV5-1 and TRBJ1-6, with D uncertain. The V and J ends lost 4 bases and 2 bases respectively, with 13 bases between them. This CDR3 contains 16 residues. Germline CDR1 and CDR2: SGHRS and YFSETQ. The variable domain in full, completed from reference TRBV5-1 and TRBJ1-6, reads KAGVTQTPRYLIKTRGQQVTLSCSPISGHRSVSWYQQTPGQGLQFLFEYFSETQRNKGNFPGRFSGRQFSNSRSEMNVSTLELGDSALYLCASSPNSGTYNSPLHFGNGTRLTVT.

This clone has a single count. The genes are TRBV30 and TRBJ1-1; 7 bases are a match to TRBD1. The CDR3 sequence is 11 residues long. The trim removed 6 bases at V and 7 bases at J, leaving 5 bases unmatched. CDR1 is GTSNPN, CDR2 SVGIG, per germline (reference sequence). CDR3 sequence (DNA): TGTGCCTGCAGGGGGACGGGTGAAGCTTTCTTT. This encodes CACRGTGEAFF.

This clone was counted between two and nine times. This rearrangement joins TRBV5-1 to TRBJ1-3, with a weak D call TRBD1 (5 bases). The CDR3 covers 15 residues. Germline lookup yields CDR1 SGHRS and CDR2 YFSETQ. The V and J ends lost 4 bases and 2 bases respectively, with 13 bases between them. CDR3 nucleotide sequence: TGCGCCAGCAGCCCCCGTGGAGGGGCTGGAAACACCATATATTTT. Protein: CASSPRGGAGNTIYF. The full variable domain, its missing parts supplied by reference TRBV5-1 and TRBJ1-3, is KAGVTQTPRYLIKTRGQQVTLSCSPISGHRSVSWYQQTPGQGLQFLFEYFSETQRNKGNFPGRFSGRQFSNSRSEMNVSTLELGDSALYLCASSPRGGAGNTIYFGEGSWLTVV.

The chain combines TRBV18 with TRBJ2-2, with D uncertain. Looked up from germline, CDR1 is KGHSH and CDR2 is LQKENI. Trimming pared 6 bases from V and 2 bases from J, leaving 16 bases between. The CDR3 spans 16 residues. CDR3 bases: TGTGCCAGCTCCCATGGTCGAGCCTCAAACACCGGGGAGCTGTTTTTT. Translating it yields CASSHGRASNTGELFF.

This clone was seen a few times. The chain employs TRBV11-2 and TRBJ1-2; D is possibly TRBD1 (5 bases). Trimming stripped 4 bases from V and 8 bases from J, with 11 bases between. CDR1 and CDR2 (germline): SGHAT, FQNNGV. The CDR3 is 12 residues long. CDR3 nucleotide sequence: TGTGCCAGCAGCTCGGACATGGTGGGCTACACCTTC. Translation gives CASSSDMVGYTF.

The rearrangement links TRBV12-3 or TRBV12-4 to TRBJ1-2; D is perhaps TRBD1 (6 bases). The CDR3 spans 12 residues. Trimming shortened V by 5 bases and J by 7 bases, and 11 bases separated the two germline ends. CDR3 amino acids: CASSPYRAGYTF. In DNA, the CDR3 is TGTGCCAGCAGTCCATACAGGGCTGGCTACACCTTC.

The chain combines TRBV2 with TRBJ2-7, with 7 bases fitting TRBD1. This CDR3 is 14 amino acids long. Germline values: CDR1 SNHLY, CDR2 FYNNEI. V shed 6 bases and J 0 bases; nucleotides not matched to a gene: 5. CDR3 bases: TGTGCCAGCAGGGGGACAGATCACTCCTACGAGCAGTACTTC. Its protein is CASRGTDHSYEQYF. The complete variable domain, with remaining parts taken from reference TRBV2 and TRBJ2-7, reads EPEVTQTPSHQVTQMGQEVILRCVPISNHLYFYWYRQILGQKVEFLVSFYNNEISEKSEIFDDQFSVERPDGSNFTLKIRSTKLEDSAMYFCASRGTDHSYEQYFGPGTRLTVT.

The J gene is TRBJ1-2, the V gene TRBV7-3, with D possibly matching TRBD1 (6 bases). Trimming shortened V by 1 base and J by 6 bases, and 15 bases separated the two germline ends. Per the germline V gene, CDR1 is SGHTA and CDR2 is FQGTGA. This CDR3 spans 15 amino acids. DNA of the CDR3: TGTGCCAGCAGCTTAAACGCCGGACAGCCTCATGGCTACACCTTC. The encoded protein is CASSLNAGQPHGYTF. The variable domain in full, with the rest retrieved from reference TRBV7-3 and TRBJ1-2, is GAGVSQTPSNKVTEKGKYVELRCDPISGHTALYWYRQSLGQGPEFLIYFQGTGAADDSGLPNDRFFAVRPEGSVSTLKIQRTERGDSAVYLCASSLNAGQPHGYTFGSGTRLTVV.

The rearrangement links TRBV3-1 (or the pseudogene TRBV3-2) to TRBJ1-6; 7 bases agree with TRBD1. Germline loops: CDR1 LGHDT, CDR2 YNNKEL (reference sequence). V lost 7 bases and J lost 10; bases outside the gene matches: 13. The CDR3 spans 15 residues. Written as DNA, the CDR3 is TGTGCCAGCACCCCACAGGGGCCGCCTGAGTCACCCCTCCACTTT. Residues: CASTPQGPPESPLHF.

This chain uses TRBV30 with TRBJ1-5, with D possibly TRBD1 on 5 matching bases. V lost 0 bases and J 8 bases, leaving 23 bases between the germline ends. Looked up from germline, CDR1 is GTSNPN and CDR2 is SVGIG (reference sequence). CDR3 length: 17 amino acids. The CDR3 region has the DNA TGTGCCTGGAGTGTAGTAACCGACAGCGTTGTTAATAAGCCCCAGCATTTT. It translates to CAWSVVTDSVVNKPQHF.

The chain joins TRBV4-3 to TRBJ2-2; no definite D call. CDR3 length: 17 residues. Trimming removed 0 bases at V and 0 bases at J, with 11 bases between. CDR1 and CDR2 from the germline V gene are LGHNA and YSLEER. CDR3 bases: TGCGCCAGCAGCCAAGAGGTTACAGCTACGAACACCGGGGAGCTGTTTTTT. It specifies CASSQEVTATNTGELFF.

The CDR3: CASTRQENYGYTF. The CDR3 DNA follows: TGTGCCAGTACCCGACAGGAGAACTATGGCTACACCTTC. V usage is TRBV19 and J usage is TRBJ1-2, with D perhaps TRBD1 (6 bases). The CDR3 is 13 residues long. Germline V gene lookup returns CDR1 LNHDA and CDR2 SQIVND (reference sequence). Trimming removed 7 bases at V and 2 bases at J, with 11 bases between.

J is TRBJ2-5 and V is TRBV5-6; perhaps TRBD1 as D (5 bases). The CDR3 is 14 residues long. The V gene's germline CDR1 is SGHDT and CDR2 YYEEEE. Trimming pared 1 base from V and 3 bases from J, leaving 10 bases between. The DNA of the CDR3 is TGTGCCAGCAGCTTGCTAGGGGCGGAAGAGACCCAGTACTTC. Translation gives CASSLLGAEETQYF.

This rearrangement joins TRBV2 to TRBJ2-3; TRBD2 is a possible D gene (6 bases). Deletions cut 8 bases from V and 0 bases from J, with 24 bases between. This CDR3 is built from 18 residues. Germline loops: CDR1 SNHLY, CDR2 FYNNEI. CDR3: CASVSRDSSPSSTDTQYF. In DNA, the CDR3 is TGTGCCAGCGTGTCCCGGGACTCCTCTCCGAGTAGCACAGATACGCAGTATTTT. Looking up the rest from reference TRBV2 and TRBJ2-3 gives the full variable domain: EPEVTQTPSHQVTQMGQEVILRCVPISNHLYFYWYRQILGQKVEFLVSFYNNEISEKSEIFDDQFSVERPDGSNFTLKIRSTKLEDSAMYFCASVSRDSSPSSTDTQYFGPGTRLTVL.

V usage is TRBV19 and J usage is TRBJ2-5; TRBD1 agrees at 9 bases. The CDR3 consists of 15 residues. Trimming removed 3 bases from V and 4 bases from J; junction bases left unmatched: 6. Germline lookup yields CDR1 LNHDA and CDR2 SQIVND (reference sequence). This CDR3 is CASSIDRGYIETQYF. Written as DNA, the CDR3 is TGTGCCAGTAGTATCGACAGGGGGTATATAGAGACCCAGTACTTC. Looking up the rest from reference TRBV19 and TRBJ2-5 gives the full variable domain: DGGITQSPKYLFRKEGQNVTLSCEQNLNHDAMYWYRQDPGQGLRLIYYSQIVNDFQKGDIAEGYSVSREKKESFPLTVTSAQKNPTAFYLCASSIDRGYIETQYFGPGTRLLVL.

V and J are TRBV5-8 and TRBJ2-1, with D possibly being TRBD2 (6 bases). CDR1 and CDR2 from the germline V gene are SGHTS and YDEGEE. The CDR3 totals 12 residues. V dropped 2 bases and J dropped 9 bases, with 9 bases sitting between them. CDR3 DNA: TGTGCCAGCAGCTTCCGGGACTTTGAGCAGTTCTTC. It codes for CASSFRDFEQFF.

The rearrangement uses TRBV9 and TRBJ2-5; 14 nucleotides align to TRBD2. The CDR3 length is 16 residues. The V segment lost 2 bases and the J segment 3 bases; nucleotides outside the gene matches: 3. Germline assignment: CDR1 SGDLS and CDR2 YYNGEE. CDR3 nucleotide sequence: TGTGCCAGCAGCGTGGGACTAGCGGGGGAGAAAGAGACCCAGTACTTC. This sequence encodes CASSVGLAGEKETQYF.

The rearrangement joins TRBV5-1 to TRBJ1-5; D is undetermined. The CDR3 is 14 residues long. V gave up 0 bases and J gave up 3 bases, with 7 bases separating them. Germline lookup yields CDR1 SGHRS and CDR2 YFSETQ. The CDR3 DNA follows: TGCGCCAGCAGCTTGGGGGAGATCAATCAGCCCCAGCATTTT. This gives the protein CASSLGEINQPQHF.

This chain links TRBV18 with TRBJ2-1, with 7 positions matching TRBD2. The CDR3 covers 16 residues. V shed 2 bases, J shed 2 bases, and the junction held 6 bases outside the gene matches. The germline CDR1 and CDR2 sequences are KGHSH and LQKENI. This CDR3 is CASSPGLAVTYNEQFF. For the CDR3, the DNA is TGTGCCAGCTCACCAGGGCTAGCGGTTACCTACAATGAGCAGTTCTTC.

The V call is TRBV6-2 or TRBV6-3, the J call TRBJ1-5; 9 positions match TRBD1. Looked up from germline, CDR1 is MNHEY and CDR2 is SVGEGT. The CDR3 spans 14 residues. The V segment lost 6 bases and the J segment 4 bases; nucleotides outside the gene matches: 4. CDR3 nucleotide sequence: TGTGCCAGCAGCTTCGACAGGGGGAATCAGCCCCAGCATTTT. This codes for CASSFDRGNQPQHF.

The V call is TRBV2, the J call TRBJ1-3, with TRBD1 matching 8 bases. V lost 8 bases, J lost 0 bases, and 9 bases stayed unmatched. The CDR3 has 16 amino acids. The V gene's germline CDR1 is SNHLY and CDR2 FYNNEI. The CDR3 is CASGRTGGSSGNTIYF. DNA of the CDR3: TGTGCCAGCGGGCGAACAGGGGGTAGCTCTGGAAACACCATATATTTT.

The CDR3 protein is CATSSSTTRQETQYF. In DNA form, the CDR3 reads TGTGCCACCAGCTCCTCGACCACTAGACAAGAGACCCAGTACTTC. J is TRBJ2-5 and V is TRBV15, with a tentative D call TRBD2 (5 bases). In germline, CDR1 is LNHNV, CDR2 YYDKDF (reference sequence). The CDR3 length is 15 residues. Deletions cut 5 bases from V and 2 bases from J, with 15 bases between.